Here is one T cell receptor (beta chain) with its context. The target antigen is unknown. In preparing the TRB cDNA libraries, 5' RACE with UMI labels was used. TCRdb re-called the 5' RACE reads and gives one entry per CDR3 protein, without DNA. The table for this sample gives about 130,000 distinct CDR3 sequences. This sample was taken from a study of CXCR3-negative and CXCR3-positive naive CD8 T cells. Study results and limitations: Diversity ran similarly high across both naive subsets but far lower in memory CD8+ cells. CXCR3-expressing naive cells carried TRB CDR3s more hydrophobic than those of CXCR3-negative naive cells.

This CDR3 region has 14 residues. Germline-derived CDR1 and CDR2 are MGHRA and YSYEKL. Researchers reported sorting every CD8+ T cell subset in triplicate, around 300,000 cells per sort. This chain uses TRBV4-1 with TRBJ2-5. The sequence came from a human donor in good health. Some clones in this sample may be carry-over from other donors' samples. The sample consisted of naive CXCR3+ CD8+ T cells from blood. Specified subset: CD45RO-CCR7+CD27+CD95- naive CD8+ T cells expressing CXCR3 (TNR3+). CDR3 amino acids: CASSQVERWETQYF.